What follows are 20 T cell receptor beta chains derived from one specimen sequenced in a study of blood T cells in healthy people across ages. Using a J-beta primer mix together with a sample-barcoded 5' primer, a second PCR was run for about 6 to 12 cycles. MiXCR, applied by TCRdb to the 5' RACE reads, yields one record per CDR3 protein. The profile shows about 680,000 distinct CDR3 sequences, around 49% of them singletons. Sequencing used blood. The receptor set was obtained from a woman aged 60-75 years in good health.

CDR3 protein: CASSRALNEKLFF. The CDR3 DNA sequence: TGCGCCAGCAGCAGGGCTCTTAATGAAAAACTGTTTTTT. V usage is TRBV5-1 and J usage is TRBJ1-4; the D is unclear. V was trimmed by 4 bases and J by 4 bases, leaving 8 bases between them. Germline-derived CDR1 and CDR2 are SGHRS and YFSETQ. CDR3 length equals 13 residues. The full variable domain, completed using reference TRBV5-1 and TRBJ1-4, is KAGVTQTPRYLIKTRGQQVTLSCSPISGHRSVSWYQQTPGQGLQFLFEYFSETQRNKGNFPGRFSGRQFSNSRSEMNVSTLELGDSALYLCASSRALNEKLFFGSGTQLSVL.

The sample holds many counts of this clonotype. The CDR3 region is CASSLVQGTEAFF. CDR3 nucleotides: TGTGCCAGCAGCTTAGTTCAGGGGACGGAAGCTTTCTTT. The V call is TRBV7-2, the J call TRBJ1-1, with a weak D call TRBD1 (6 bases). Trimming pared 1 base from V and 8 bases from J, leaving 11 bases between. This CDR3 contains 13 residues. Germline lookup yields CDR1 SGHTA and CDR2 FQGNSA. Looking up the rest from reference TRBV7-2 and TRBJ1-1 gives the full variable domain: GAGVSQSPSNKVTEKGKDVELRCDPISGHTALYWYRQSLGQGLEFLIYFQGNSAPDKSGLPSDRFSAERTGGSVSTLTIQRTQQEDSAVYLCASSLVQGTEAFFGQGTRLTVV.

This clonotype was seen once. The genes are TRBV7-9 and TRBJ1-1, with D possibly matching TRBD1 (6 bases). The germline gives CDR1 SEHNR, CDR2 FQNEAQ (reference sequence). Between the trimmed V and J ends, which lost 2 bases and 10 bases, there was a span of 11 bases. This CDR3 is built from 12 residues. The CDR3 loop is CASSLPQGRAFF. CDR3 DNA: TGTGCCAGCAGCTTACCCCAGGGGCGAGCTTTCTTT.

The CDR3 DNA reads TGTGCCAGCAGCTGGACGGAGAGCTCCTACAATGAGCAGTACTTC. This translates into CASSWTESSYNEQYF. The chain is built from TRBV7-2 and TRBJ2-1, with unresolved D. The J call may not be correct, given that the DNA end is closer to TRBJ2-7. Germline CDR1 is SGHTA and CDR2 is FQGNSA. The CDR3 length is 15 residues.

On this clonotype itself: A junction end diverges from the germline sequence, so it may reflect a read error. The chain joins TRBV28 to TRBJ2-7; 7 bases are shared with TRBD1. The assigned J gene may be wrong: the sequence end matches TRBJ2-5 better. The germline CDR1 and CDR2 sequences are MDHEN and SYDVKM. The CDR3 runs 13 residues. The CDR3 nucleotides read TGTACCAGCAGGGAACAGGGGTTTGAGACCCAGTACTTC. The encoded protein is CTSREQGFETQYF.

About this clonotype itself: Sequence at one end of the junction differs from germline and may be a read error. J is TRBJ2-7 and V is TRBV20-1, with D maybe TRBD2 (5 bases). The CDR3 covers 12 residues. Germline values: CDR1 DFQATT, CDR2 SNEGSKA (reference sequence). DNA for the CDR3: TGCGGTGCTAGCACCAGCTCCTACGAGCAGTACTTC. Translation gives CGASTSSYEQYF.

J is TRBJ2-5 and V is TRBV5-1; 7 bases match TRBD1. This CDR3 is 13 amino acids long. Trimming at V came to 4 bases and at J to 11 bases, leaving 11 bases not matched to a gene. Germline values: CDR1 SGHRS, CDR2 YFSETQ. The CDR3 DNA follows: TGCGCCAGCAGCCCAGACAGGGCCGATGAGCAGTACTTC. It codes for CASSPDRADEQYF.

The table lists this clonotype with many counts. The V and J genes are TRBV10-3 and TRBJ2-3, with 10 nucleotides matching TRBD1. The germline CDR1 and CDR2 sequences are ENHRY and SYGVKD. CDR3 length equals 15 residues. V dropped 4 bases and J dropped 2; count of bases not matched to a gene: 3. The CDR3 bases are TGTGCCATCAGTGGGGGACAGGGGTTCACAGATACGCAGTATTTT. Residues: CAISGGQGFTDTQYF.

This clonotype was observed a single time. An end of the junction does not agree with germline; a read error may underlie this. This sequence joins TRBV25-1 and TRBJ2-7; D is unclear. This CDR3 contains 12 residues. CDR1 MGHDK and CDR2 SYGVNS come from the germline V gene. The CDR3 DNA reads TGTGCCAGCATCTCAGGCTCCTACGGGCAGTACTTC. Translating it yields CASISGSYGQYF.

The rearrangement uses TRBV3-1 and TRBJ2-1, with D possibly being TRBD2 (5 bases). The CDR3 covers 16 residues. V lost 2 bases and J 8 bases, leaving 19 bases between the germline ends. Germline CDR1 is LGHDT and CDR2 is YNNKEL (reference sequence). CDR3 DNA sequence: TGTGCCAGCAGCCAACGGCTGGTTGCTGCGGGCGATGAGCAGTTCTTC. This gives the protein CASSQRLVAAGDEQFF.

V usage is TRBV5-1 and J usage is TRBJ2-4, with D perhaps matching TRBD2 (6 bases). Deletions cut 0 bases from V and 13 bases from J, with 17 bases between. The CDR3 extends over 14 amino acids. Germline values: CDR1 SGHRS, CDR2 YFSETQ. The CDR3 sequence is CASSLGGIGGEQYF. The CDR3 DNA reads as TGCGCCAGCAGCTTGGGGGGGATTGGAGGGGAGCAGTACTTC.

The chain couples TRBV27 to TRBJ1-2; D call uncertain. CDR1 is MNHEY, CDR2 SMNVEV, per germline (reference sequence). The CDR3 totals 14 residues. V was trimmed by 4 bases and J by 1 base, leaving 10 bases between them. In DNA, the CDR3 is TGTGCCAGCAGTTGGCGGGGAAATAACTATGGCTACACCTTC. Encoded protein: CASSWRGNNYGYTF.

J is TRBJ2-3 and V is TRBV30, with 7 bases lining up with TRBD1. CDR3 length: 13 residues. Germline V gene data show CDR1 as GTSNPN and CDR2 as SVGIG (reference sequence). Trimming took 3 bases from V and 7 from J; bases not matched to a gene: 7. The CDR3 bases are TGTGCCTGGAGAATAAGGGGGCAAAATACGCAGTATTTT. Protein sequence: CAWRIRGQNTQYF.

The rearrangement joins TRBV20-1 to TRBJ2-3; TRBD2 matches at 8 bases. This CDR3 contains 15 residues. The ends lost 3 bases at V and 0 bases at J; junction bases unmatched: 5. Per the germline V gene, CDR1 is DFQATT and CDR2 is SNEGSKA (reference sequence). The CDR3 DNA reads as TGCAGTGCTAGGACAGCGGGAGCGAGCACAGATACGCAGTATTTT. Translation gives CSARTAGASTDTQYF.

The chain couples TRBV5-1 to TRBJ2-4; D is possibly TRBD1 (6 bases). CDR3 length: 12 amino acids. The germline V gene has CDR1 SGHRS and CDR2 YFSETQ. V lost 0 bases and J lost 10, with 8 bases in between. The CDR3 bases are TGCGCCAGCAGCTTGGGGCAGGGGATTCAGTACTTC. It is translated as CASSLGQGIQYF.

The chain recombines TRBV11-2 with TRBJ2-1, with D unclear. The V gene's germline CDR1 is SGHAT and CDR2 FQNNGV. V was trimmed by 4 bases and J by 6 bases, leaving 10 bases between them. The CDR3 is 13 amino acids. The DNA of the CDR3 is TGTGCCAGCAGCTGGGAAAGAGGCAATGAGCAGTTCTTC. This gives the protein CASSWERGNEQFF.

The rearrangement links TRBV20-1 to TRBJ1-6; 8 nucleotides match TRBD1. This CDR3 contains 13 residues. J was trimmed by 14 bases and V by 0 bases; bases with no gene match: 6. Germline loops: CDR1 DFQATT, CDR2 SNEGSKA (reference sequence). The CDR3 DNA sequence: TGCAGTGCTAGAGAGCAGGGGGCTATGACCCTCCACTTT. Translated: CSAREQGAMTLHF.

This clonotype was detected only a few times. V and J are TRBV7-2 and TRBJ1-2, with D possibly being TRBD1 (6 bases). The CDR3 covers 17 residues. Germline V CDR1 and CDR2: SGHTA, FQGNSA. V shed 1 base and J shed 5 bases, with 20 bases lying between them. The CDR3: CASSLDQQRGAIYGYTF. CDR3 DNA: TGTGCCAGCAGCTTAGATCAGCAGAGGGGGGCTATTTATGGCTACACCTTC.

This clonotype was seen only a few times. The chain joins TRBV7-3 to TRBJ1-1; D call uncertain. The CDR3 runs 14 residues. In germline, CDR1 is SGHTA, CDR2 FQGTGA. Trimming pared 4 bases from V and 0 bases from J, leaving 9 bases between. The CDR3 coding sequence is TGTGCCAGCAGCTCTCTAACGGTGAACACTGAAGCTTTCTTT. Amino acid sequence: CASSSLTVNTEAFF.

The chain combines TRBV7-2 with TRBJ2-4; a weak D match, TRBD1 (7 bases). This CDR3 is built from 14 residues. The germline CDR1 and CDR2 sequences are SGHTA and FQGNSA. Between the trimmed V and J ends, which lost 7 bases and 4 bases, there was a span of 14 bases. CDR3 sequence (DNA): TGTGCCAGCAACAACAGGGGAGGAAAAAACATTCAGTACTTC. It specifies CASNNRGGKNIQYF. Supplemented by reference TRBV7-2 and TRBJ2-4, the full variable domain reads GAGVSQSPSNKVTEKGKDVELRCDPISGHTALYWYRQSLGQGLEFLIYFQGNSAPDKSGLPSDRFSAERTGGSVSTLTIQRTQQEDSAVYLCASNNRGGKNIQYFGAGTRLSVL.